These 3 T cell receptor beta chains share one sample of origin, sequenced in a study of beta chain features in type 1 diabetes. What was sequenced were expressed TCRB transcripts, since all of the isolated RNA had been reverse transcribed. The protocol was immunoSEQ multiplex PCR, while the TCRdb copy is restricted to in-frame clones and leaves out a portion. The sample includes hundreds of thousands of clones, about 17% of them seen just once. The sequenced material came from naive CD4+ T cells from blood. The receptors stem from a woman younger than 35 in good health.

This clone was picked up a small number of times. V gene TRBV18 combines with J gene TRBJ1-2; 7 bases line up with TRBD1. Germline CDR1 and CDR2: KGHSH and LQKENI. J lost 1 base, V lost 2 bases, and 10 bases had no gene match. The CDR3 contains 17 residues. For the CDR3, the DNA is TGTGCCAGCTCACCAGCGGCAGGGGGTATGGATAACTATGGCTACACCTTC. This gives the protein CASSPAAGGMDNYGYTF.

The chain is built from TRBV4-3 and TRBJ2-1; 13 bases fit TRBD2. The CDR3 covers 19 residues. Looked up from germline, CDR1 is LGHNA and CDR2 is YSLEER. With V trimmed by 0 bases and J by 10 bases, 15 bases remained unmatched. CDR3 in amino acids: CASSQEIYFGTSGILEQFF. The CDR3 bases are TGCGCCAGCAGCCAAGAAATCTATTTCGGGACTAGCGGGATTTTAGAGCAGTTCTTC.

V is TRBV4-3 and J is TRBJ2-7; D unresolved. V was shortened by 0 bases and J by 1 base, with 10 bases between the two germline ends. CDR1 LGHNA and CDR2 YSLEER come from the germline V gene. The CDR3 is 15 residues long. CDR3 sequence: CASSQESARSYEQYF. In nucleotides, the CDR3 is TGCGCCAGCAGCCAAGAATCGGCCAGATCCTACGAGCAGTACTTC.